This T cell receptor (beta chain) comes out of a study of blood T cells in healthy people across ages. Trimming removed 6 bases from V and 5 bases from J, with 13 bases in between. There are 13 residues in the CDR3. In germline, CDR1 is SNHLY, CDR2 FYNNEI. General study points: A strong correlation was seen between TCR beta diversity and naive T cell percentage.

For this clonotype: Its antigen is not known.

Together with a sample-barcoded 5' primer, a J-beta primer mix was included in a second PCR lasting roughly 6 to 12 cycles. TCRdb reprocessed the 5' RACE reads with MiXCR, giving one entry per CDR3 protein. The data contain about a million distinct CDR3 sequences, 45% to 50% of them singletons. Sequencing was performed on blood. The chain uses TRBV2 and TRBJ2-5; TRBD1 is a possible D gene (6 bases). This TCR came from a man aged 25 to 40 in good health. The CDR3 DNA reads as TGTGCCAGCAGATCTCAGGGGTCCGAGACCCAGTACTTC. This sequence encodes CASRSQGSETQYF.